These 32 T cell receptor beta chains originate from one sample sequenced in a study of Graves' ophthalmopathy and Graves' hyperthyroidism. Amplification targeted the TCR beta CDR3 regions, with RNA transcripts as the source material. HTBI primers were employed in first-round RT-PCR, then a second-round multiplex PCR followed. TCRdb reprocessed the multiplex PCR reads via MiXCR and lists one record per CDR3 protein. Of 400,000 to 500,000 distinct CDR3 sequences in the sample, around 21% were seen once. The specimen was peripheral blood. The receptors originated from a woman in her late teens or twenties with stable Graves' hyperthyroidism.

This clonotype was picked up many times. The V and J genes are TRBV27 and TRBJ1-5; the match to TRBD1 covers 7 bases. V dropped 6 bases and J dropped 3; count of bases not matched to a gene: 5. The CDR3 extends over 14 amino acids. Germline loops: CDR1 MNHEY, CDR2 SMNVEV (reference sequence). The CDR3 nucleotides read TGTGCCAGCAGCCGGGGACAGCCCAATCAGCCCCAGCATTTT. This translates into CASSRGQPNQPQHF.

The sample holds many counts of this clonotype. The gene calls are TRBV20-1 and TRBJ2-3; TRBD2 might be the D (5 bases). CDR1 and CDR2 (germline): DFQATT, SNEGSKA (reference sequence). Trimming removed 4 bases at V and 5 bases at J, with 16 bases between. This CDR3 region has 14 residues. The CDR3 region is CSAKRLLAGDTQYF. The CDR3 nucleotides are TGCAGTGCTAAGAGACTCCTTGCGGGAGATACGCAGTATTTT.

This clonotype was found many times. The V call is TRBV24-1, the J call TRBJ1-2; D remains unclear. Trimming stripped 3 bases from V and 4 bases from J, with 14 bases between. CDR3 length: 15 amino acids. From germline, CDR1 is KGHDR and CDR2 SFDVKD. DNA of the CDR3: TGTGCCACCAGTGATCGGGAGGCATTCTCCTATGGCTACACCTTC. It yields the protein CATSDREAFSYGYTF.

On this clonotype itself: This may come from a read error, since a much larger clone is one base off. This chain uses TRBV5-1 with TRBJ1-1; D is uncertain. The CDR3 has 12 residues. Germline V gene lookup returns CDR1 SGHRS and CDR2 YFSETQ. The CDR3 spells CASSLVATEACF. The CDR3 nucleotides read TGCGCCAGCAGCTTGGTGGCCACTGAAGCTTGCTTT.

This clonotype was counted ten times or more. V gene TRBV25-1 combines with J gene TRBJ2-7; possible D gene TRBD1, 6 bases. The V gene lost 4 bases and the J gene lost 5 bases, with 21 bases spanning the gap. CDR3 length: 16 amino acids. CDR1 MGHDK and CDR2 SYGVNS come from the germline V gene. The CDR3 is CASSAPQGSIPHEQYF. The DNA for the CDR3 is TGTGCCAGCAGTGCGCCGCAGGGGTCTATTCCCCACGAGCAGTACTTC.

This clonotype was observed many times. This CDR3 reads CSVVTGAEAFF. CDR3 bases: TGCAGCGTTGTCACAGGGGCTGAAGCTTTCTTT. V and J are TRBV29-1 and TRBJ1-1; 7 bases fit TRBD1. The CDR3 has 11 residues. Trimming removed 4 bases from V and 6 bases from J; junction bases left unmatched: 2. CDR1 and CDR2 from the germline V gene are SQVTM and ANQGSEA. The complete variable domain, with remaining parts taken from reference TRBV29-1 and TRBJ1-1, reads SAVISQKPSRDICQRGTSLTIQCQVDSQVTMMFWYRQQPGQSLTLIATANQGSEATYESGFVIDKFPISRPNLTFSTLTVSNMSPEDSSIYLCSVVTGAEAFFGQGTRLTVV.

V and J are TRBV29-1 and TRBJ2-7, with D unresolved. Trimming took off 5 bases at V and 0 bases at J, with 2 bases between the two ends. Germline V lookup: CDR1 SQVTM, CDR2 ANQGSEA. CDR3 length: 10 residues. CDR3 bases: TGCAGCGTTTTCTCCTACGAGCAGTACTTC. Translated: CSVFSYEQYF.

The sample holds many counts of this clonotype. V and J are TRBV25-1 and TRBJ1-1; possible D gene TRBD1, 5 bases. Germline CDR1 is MGHDK and CDR2 is SYGVNS. The CDR3 has 18 residues. V lost 1 base, J lost 2 bases, and 20 bases lay in between. Written as DNA, the CDR3 is TGTGCCAGCAGTGAATCGGGGGGAAGTGTTCCCCTTAACACTGAAGCTTTCTTT. This translates into CASSESGGSVPLNTEAFF.

In this sample, this clonotype turned up many times. The chain uses TRBV28 and TRBJ1-5; D perhaps matches TRBD1 (5 bases). This CDR3 has 14 residues. CDR1 MDHEN and CDR2 SYDVKM come from the germline V gene. V was clipped by 5 bases and J by 3 bases, with 11 bases between them. The CDR3 here is CASSPDSDNQPQHF. DNA for the CDR3: TGTGCCAGCAGTCCCGACAGCGACAATCAGCCCCAGCATTTT.

This clonotype showed up many times. CDR3 DNA sequence: TGTGCCAGCATCGGTTGGGGGACTAGCGGGCCACCGAGGGAGTACTTC. Its translation is CASIGWGTSGPPREYF. The chain carries TRBV6-2 or TRBV6-3 and TRBJ2-5; 12 bases are shared with TRBD2. The CDR3 is 16 amino acids. CDR1 MNHEY and CDR2 SVGEGT come from the germline V gene. Trimming removed 7 bases from V and 12 bases from J; junction bases left unmatched: 18.

This clonotype was counted ten times or more. The chain employs TRBV20-1 and TRBJ1-1; D remains unclear. The V end lost 0 bases, the J end lost 1 base, and 6 bases lay between the germline ends. Looked up from germline, CDR1 is DFQATT and CDR2 is SNEGSKA (reference sequence). CDR3 length: 13 residues. CDR3 nucleotide sequence: TGCAGTGCTAGAGATTTGTCGAACACTGAAGCTTTCTTT. Translation: CSARDLSNTEAFF.

This clonotype has only a few counts. The CDR3 sequence: CASSQSTGYSNQPQHF. The CDR3 DNA reads TGTGCCAGCAGCCAAAGTACAGGGTATAGCAATCAGCCCCAGCATTTT. The J gene is TRBJ1-5, the V gene TRBV4-2; TRBD1 might be the D (6 bases). The V end was cut by 2 bases, the J end by 0 bases, with 11 bases between. The CDR3 has 16 amino acids. From germline, CDR1 is LGHNA and CDR2 YNFKEQ.

The chain carries TRBV6-5 and TRBJ2-7; 9 bases fit TRBD2. Germline-derived CDR1 and CDR2 are MNHEY and SVGAGI. The ends lost 6 bases at V and 10 bases at J; junction bases unmatched: 13. The CDR3 loop spans 14 amino acids. The chain's CDR3 is CASRSRAGGQHQYF. The CDR3 DNA reads TGTGCCAGCAGGTCTCGAGCGGGGGGACAACACCAGTACTTC.

This clonotype came up many times. CDR3 in DNA: TGTGCCAGCAGCCCCTCCGGGACTAGCGACGACGAGCAGTACTTC. It translates to CASSPSGTSDDEQYF. This chain joins TRBV7-6 and TRBJ2-7, with 10 bases lining up with TRBD2. The J segment lost 5 bases and the V segment lost 5 bases, leaving 9 bases of the junction unmatched. CDR3 length: 15 amino acids. In germline, CDR1 is SGHVS, CDR2 FNYEAQ.

This clonotype occurred many times. The chain is built from TRBV14 and TRBJ1-1, with TRBD1 as a possible D gene (5 bases). Germline V gene data show CDR1 as SGHDN and CDR2 as FVKESK. This CDR3 spans 16 amino acids. V lost 5 bases, J lost 3 bases, and 19 bases lay in between. DNA for the CDR3: TGTGCCAGCAGCACAGGACAAACCGGGCAACACACTGAAGCTTTCTTT. Amino acid sequence: CASSTGQTGQHTEAFF.

This clonotype was counted once. This chain connects TRBV10-3 to TRBJ1-2; weak D call: TRBD1 (6 bases). CDR1 and CDR2 (germline): ENHRY, SYGVKD. CDR3 size: 15 residues. V was shortened by 7 bases and J by 5 bases, with 20 bases between the two germline ends. In DNA, the CDR3 is TGTGCCATCACCCTTGAGGCGGGGGCTCAGTATGGCTACACCTTC. It specifies CAITLEAGAQYGYTF.

Many counts were recorded for this clonotype. The chain has TRBV2 and TRBJ2-6, with a weak D call TRBD1 (5 bases). The CDR3 runs to 17 residues. Germline-derived CDR1 and CDR2 are SNHLY and FYNNEI. V gave up 1 base and J gave up 4 bases, with 14 bases separating them. CDR3 nucleotide sequence: TGTGCCAGCAGTGAAGAGGGTTGGACATCCGGGGCCAACGTCCTGACTTTC. It specifies CASSEEGWTSGANVLTF.

There are many counts of this clonotype. V usage is TRBV30 and J usage is TRBJ1-3; no definite D call. Germline CDR1 and CDR2: GTSNPN and SVGIG (reference sequence). Trimming removed 5 bases at V and 2 bases at J, with 7 bases between. The CDR3 runs 12 residues. The CDR3, as DNA: TGTGCCTGGGACTCAGCTGGAAACACCATATATTTT. Its translation is CAWDSAGNTIYF. The whole variable domain, remainder taken from reference TRBV30 and TRBJ1-3, is SQTIHQWPATLVQPVGSPLSLECTVEGTSNPNLYWYRQAAGRGLQLLFYSVGIGQISSEVPQNLSASRPQDRQFILSSKKLLLSDSGFYLCAWDSAGNTIYFGEGSWLTVV.

Ten or more counts support this clonotype. The V call is TRBV20-1, the J call TRBJ1-6, with 8 bases matching TRBD1. V shed 5 bases, J shed 7 bases, and the junction held 4 bases outside the gene matches. The CDR3 has 13 residues. The germline gives CDR1 DFQATT, CDR2 SNEGSKA (reference sequence). This CDR3 reads CSALDRANSPLHF. The CDR3 region has the DNA TGCAGTGCTTTGGACAGGGCGAATTCACCCCTCCACTTT.

This clonotype was recorded many times. The chain recombines TRBV30 with TRBJ1-5, with D maybe TRBD1 (6 bases). The CDR3 is made up of 13 amino acids. V was shortened by 2 bases and J by 5 bases, with 10 bases between the two germline ends. Per germline, CDR1 GTSNPN and CDR2 SVGIG (reference sequence). CDR3 DNA: TGTGCCTGGAGTAACAGGGAGGATCAGCCCCAGCATTTT. Translating gives CAWSNREDQPQHF.

V and J are TRBV30 and TRBJ2-5, with 7 bases aligning to TRBD2. The germline CDR1 and CDR2 sequences are GTSNPN and SVGIG (reference sequence). CDR3 length: 15 residues. Trimming at V came to 0 bases and at J to 9 bases, leaving 13 bases not matched to a gene. CDR3 loop: CAWSVLGGGRFSQYF. CDR3 bases: TGTGCCTGGAGTGTACTTGGGGGGGGACGGTTCTCCCAGTACTTC.

This clonotype was counted many times. The chain employs TRBV12-3 or TRBV12-4 and TRBJ2-5; 10 bases are shared with TRBD2. This CDR3 comprises 15 residues. Losses at the gene ends were 1 base for V and 6 bases for J; bases not matched to a gene: 5. The CDR3 DNA sequence: TGTGCCAGCAGTTTAGGCGGTAGCGGGGGGCAGACCCAGTACTTC. Protein sequence: CASSLGGSGGQTQYF.

This clonotype has a count of ten or more. This sequence joins TRBV30 and TRBJ1-3; D gene uncertain. The CDR3 length is 13 residues. Germline-derived CDR1 and CDR2 are GTSNPN and SVGIG (reference sequence). V lost 4 bases, J lost 8 bases, and 15 bases lay in between. For the CDR3, the DNA is TGTGCCTGGAAACAGTACACCTCAGACACCATATATTTT. This gives the protein CAWKQYTSDTIYF.

This clonotype was counted at least ten times. The chain joins TRBV30 to TRBJ2-5, with D tentatively TRBD2 (6 bases). This CDR3 comprises 11 residues. V was trimmed by 1 base and J by 9 bases, leaving 9 bases between them. Germline V lookup: CDR1 GTSNPN, CDR2 SVGIG (reference sequence). The CDR3 DNA sequence: TGTGCCTGGAGTGAAGGCGGGGCCCAGTACTTC. This encodes CAWSEGGAQYF.

Only one count was recorded for this clonotype. The chain recombines TRBV12-5 with TRBJ2-2; no firm D call. The CDR3 has 14 amino acids. Germline loops: CDR1 LGHNT, CDR2 FRNRAP. The germline V and J ends were trimmed by 3 bases and 8 bases, with 13 bases remaining between them. The CDR3 is CASGFFQLNGELFF. The CDR3 nucleotides read TGTGCTAGTGGTTTCTTTCAACTCAATGGGGAGCTGTTTTTT.

This clonotype was seen more than once but under ten times. The chain carries TRBV6-1 and TRBJ1-3; no reliable D call. The CDR3 loop spans 13 amino acids. Germline CDR1 and CDR2: MNHNS and SASEGT. The germline V and J ends were trimmed by 4 bases and 4 bases, with 8 bases remaining between them. CDR3 nucleotides: TGTGCCAGCAGTGCAGGTTCCGGAAACACCATATATTTT. Encoded protein: CASSAGSGNTIYF.

This clonotype was found once. This rearrangement joins TRBV7-8 to TRBJ2-4; the match to TRBD2 covers 7 bases. Per the germline V gene, CDR1 is SGHVS and CDR2 is FQNEAQ. The CDR3 is 13 amino acids. Losses at the gene ends were 4 bases for V and 14 bases for J; bases not matched to a gene: 11. CDR3: CASSSRLAYEKYF. The CDR3 coding sequence is TGTGCCAGCAGCTCAAGACTAGCCTACGAGAAGTACTTC. The full variable domain, its missing parts supplied by reference TRBV7-8 and TRBJ2-4, is GAGVSQSPRYKVAKRGQDVALRCDPISGHVSLFWYQQALGQGPEFLTYFQNEAQLDKSGLPSDRFFAERPEGSVSTLKIQRTQQEDSAVYLCASSSRLAYEKYFGAGTRLSVL.

This clonotype turned up a few times. The rearrangement joins TRBV5-1 to TRBJ1-1; D is possibly TRBD1 (5 bases). Germline CDR1 and CDR2: SGHRS and YFSETQ. V was trimmed by 2 bases and J by 4 bases, leaving 9 bases between them. This CDR3 contains 13 residues. CDR3 DNA sequence: TGCGCCAGCAGCTTTGACAGCCTCACTGAAGCTTTCTTT. Amino acids: CASSFDSLTEAFF.

Ten or more counts support this clonotype. This rearrangement joins TRBV11-2 to TRBJ2-7, with 7 bases matching TRBD1. With V trimmed by 3 bases and J by 2 bases, 10 bases remained unmatched. The germline gives CDR1 SGHAT, CDR2 FQNNGV. The CDR3 has 16 residues. The DNA of the CDR3 is TGTGCCAGCAGCTTTTCCAGGGACAGTTCGGCCTACGAGCAGTACTTC. This translates into CASSFSRDSSAYEQYF.

This clonotype was observed many times. V and J are TRBV29-1 and TRBJ1-1; D gene uncertain. Per germline, CDR1 SQVTM and CDR2 ANQGSEA. The CDR3 is 16 residues long. Trimming shortened V by 4 bases and J by 2 bases, and 20 bases separated the two germline ends. CDR3 sequence: CSVVSYGRRLNTEAFF. The CDR3 bases are TGCAGCGTTGTCTCATACGGGCGAAGGTTAAACACTGAAGCTTTCTTT.

This clonotype was observed at least ten times. The V call is TRBV24-1, the J call TRBJ2-2; D remains unclear. CDR1 is KGHDR and CDR2 is SFDVKD in the germline V gene. Trimming removed 9 bases at V and 7 bases at J, with 11 bases between. The CDR3 has 12 residues. CDR3: CATGASLGELFF. In DNA, the CDR3 is TGTGCCACCGGAGCTTCGCTCGGGGAGCTGTTTTTT.

This clonotype occurred many times. V gene TRBV6-5 combines with J gene TRBJ2-6, with D uncertain. Germline V gives CDR1 MNHEY, CDR2 SVGAGI. V shed 2 bases and J shed 0 bases, with 8 bases lying between them. The CDR3 length is 16 residues. The chain's CDR3 is CASSYARHSGANVLTF. The CDR3 DNA is TGTGCCAGCAGTTACGCGAGGCACTCTGGGGCCAACGTCCTGACTTTC.